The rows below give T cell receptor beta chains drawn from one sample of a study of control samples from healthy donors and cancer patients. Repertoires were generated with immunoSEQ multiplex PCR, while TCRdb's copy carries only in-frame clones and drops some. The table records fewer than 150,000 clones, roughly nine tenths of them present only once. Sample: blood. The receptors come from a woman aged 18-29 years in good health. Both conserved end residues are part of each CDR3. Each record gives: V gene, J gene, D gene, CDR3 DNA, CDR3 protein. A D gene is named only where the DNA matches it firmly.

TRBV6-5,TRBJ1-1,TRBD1,TGTGCCAGCAGTTACTCGACAGGGACGAACACTGAAGCTTTCTTT,CASSYSTGTNTEAFF
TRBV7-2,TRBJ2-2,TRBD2,TGTGCCAGCAGCTTATTGGCGGGAGGTGACACCGGGGAGCTGTTTTTT,CASSLLAGGDTGELFF
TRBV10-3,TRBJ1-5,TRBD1,TGTGCCAGCGAGACAGGGGATAGCAATCAGCCCCAGCATTTT,CASETGDSNQPQHF
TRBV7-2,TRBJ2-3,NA,TGTGCCAGCAGCTTATCGGGGGCGGGCACAGATACGCAGTATTTT,CASSLSGAGTDTQYF
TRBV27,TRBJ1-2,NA,TGTGCCAGCAGTTTATCGTGGGACGTCCTTACTAACTATGGCTACACCTTC,CASSLSWDVLTNYGYTF
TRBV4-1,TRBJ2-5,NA,TGCGCCAGCAGCCAAGGTCTCGCGGGGGCAGGGCGAGAGACCCAGTACTTC,CASSQGLAGAGRETQYF
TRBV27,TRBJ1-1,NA,TGTGCCAGCAGTCCCGGGACACCCCGGAGCTACACTGAAGCTTTCTTT,CASSPGTPRSYTEAFF
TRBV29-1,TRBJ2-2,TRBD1,TGCAGCGTAAAGACCGGGACAGCGAACACCGGGGAGCTGTTTTTT,CSVKTGTANTGELFF
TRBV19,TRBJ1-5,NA,TGTGCCAGCAGTATAAGGGGGGAAAAGGGTAGCAATCAGCCCCAGCATTTT,CASSIRGEKGSNQPQHF
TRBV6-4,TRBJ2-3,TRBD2,TGTGCCAGCAGTGACCTCACAAGCGGGGGAGTGGGTACGCAGTATTTT,CASSDLTSGGVGTQYF